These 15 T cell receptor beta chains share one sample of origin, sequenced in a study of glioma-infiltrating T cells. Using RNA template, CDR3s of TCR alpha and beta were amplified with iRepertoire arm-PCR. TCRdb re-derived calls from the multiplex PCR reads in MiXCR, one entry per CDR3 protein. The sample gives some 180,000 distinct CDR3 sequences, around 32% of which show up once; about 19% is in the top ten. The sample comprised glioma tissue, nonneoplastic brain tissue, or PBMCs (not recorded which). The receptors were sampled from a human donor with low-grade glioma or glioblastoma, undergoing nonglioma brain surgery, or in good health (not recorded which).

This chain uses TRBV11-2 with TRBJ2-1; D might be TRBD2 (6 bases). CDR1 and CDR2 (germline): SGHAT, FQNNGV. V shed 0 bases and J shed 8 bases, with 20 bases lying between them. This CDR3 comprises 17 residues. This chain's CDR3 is CASSLDSSGVFRDEQFF. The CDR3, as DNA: TGTGCCAGCAGCTTAGATAGTAGCGGAGTGTTCCGGGATGAGCAGTTCTTC.

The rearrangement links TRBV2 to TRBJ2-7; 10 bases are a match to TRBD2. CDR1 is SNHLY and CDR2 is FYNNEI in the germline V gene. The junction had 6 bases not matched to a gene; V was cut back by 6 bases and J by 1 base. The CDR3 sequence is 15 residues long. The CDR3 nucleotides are TGTGCCAGCAGAGACAGGACTAGCGGATCCTACGAGCAGTACTTC. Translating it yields CASRDRTSGSYEQYF.

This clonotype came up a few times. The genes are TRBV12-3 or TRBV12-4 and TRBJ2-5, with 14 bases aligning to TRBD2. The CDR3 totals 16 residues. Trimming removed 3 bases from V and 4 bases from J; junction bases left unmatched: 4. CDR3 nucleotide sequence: TGTGCCAGCAGTTTGACTAGCGGGAGGGTGGGAGAGACCCAGTACTTC. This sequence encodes CASSLTSGRVGETQYF.

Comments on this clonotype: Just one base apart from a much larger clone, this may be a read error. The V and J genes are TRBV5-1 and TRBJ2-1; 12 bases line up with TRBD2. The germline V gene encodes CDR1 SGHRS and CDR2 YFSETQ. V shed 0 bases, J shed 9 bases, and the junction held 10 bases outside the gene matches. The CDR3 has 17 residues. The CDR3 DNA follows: TGCGCCAGCAGCTTGGGCATCCTAGCGGGAGGGCCTGGTGAGCAGTTCTTC. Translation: CASSLGILAGGPGEQFF.

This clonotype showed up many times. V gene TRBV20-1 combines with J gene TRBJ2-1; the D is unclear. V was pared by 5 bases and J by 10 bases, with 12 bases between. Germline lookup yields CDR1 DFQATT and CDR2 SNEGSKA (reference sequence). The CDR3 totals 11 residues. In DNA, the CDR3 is TGCAGTGCTGACGTTTTCGGGGAGCAGTTCTTC. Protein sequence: CSADVFGEQFF.

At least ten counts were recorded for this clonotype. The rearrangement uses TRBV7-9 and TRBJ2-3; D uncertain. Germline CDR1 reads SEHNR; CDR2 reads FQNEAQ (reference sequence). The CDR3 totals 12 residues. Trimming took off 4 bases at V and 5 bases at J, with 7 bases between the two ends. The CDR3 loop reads CASSSSIDTQYF. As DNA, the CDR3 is TGTGCCAGCAGCTCCTCCATAGATACGCAGTATTTT.

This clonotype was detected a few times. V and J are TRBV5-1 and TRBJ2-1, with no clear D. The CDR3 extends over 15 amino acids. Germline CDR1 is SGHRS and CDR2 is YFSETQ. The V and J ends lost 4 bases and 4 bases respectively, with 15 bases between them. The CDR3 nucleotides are TGCGCCAGCAGCCCCACCAACCCTACTTACAATGAGCAGTTCTTC. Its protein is CASSPTNPTYNEQFF.

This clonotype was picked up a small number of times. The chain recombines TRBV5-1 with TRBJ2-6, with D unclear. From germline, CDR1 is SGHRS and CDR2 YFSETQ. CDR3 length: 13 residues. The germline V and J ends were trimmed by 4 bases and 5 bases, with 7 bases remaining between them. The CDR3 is CASSPRRANVLTF. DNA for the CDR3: TGCGCCAGCAGCCCCCGCCGGGCCAACGTCCTGACTTTC.

The CDR3 sequence is CAIKDLGTEAFF. DNA for the CDR3: TGTGCCATCAAGGACCTAGGCACTGAAGCTTTCTTT. This sequence joins TRBV10-3 and TRBJ1-1; no clear D gene. CDR3 size: 12 residues. CDR1 and CDR2 from the germline V gene are ENHRY and SYGVKD. Trimming pared 7 bases from V and 4 bases from J, leaving 10 bases between.

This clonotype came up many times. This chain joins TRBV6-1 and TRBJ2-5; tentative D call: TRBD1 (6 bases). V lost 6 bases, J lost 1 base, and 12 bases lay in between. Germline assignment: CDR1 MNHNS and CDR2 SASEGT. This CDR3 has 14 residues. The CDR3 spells CASRPDRSQETQYF. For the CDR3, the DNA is TGTGCCAGCAGGCCCGACAGGTCCCAAGAGACCCAGTACTTC.

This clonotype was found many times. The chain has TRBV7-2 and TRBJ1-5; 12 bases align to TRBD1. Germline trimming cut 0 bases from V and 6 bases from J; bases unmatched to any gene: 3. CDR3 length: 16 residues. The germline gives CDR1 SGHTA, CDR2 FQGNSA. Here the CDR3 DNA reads TGTGCCAGCAGCTTAGCCCCGGGACAGGGGGCTCAGCCCCAGCATTTT. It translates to CASSLAPGQGAQPQHF.

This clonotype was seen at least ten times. The CDR3 protein is CSARDFLAGDTGELFF. CDR3 sequence (DNA): TGCAGTGCTAGAGATTTTTTAGCGGGAGACACCGGGGAGCTGTTTTTT. The chain has TRBV20-1 and TRBJ2-2, with 9 bases matching TRBD2. Trimming at V came to 0 bases and at J to 3 bases, leaving 5 bases not matched to a gene. The germline CDR1 and CDR2 sequences are DFQATT and SNEGSKA (reference sequence). The CDR3 loop spans 16 amino acids.

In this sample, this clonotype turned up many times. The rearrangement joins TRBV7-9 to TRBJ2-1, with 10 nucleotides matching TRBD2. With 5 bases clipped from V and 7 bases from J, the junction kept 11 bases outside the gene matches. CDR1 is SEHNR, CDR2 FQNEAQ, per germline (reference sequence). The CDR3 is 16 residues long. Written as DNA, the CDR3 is TGTGCCAGCAGCCATTCCAGCGGGAGGGCTGGGAATGAGCAGTTCTTC. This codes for CASSHSSGRAGNEQFF.

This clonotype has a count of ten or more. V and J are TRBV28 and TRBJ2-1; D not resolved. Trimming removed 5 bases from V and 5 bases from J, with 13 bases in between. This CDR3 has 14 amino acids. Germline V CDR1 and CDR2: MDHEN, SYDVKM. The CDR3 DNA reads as TGTGCCAGCAGTCCCTTACGACTTGACAATGAGCAGTTCTTC. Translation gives CASSPLRLDNEQFF.

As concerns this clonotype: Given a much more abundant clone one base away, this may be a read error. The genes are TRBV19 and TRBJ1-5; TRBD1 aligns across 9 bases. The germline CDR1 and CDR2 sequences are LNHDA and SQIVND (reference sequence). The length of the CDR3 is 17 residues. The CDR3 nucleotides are TGTGCCAGTAGTACCACACGGGACAGGGCTAGCAGTCAGCCCCAGCATTTT. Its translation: CASSTTRDRASSQPQHF.